This paragraph reports one TCR beta chain. The CDR3 consists of 13 residues. V was clipped by 2 bases and J by 5 bases, with 9 bases between them. In germline, CDR1 is SGHTA, CDR2 FQGTGA. The data are from a study of blood T cell repertoires in COVID-19. Some clones are missing from TCRdb's copy, which holds only in-frame ones; the method was immunoSEQ multiplex PCR. The table includes about 210,000 clones, about 88% detected once. The chain is built from TRBV7-3 and TRBJ2-5; D possibly corresponds to TRBD1 (5 bases). The sequenced material came from peripheral blood. This sequence originates from a man between 65 and 80 years old with acute or convalescent COVID-19. The CDR3 spells CASSLAGRETQYF. Here the CDR3 DNA reads TGTGCCAGCAGCTTAGCAGGGCGGGAGACCCAGTACTTC.